Below are 23 T cell receptor beta chains sequenced from a single sample in a study of T cells in women clearing cervical HPV infection. Repertoires were generated with immunoSEQ multiplex PCR, while TCRdb's copy carries only in-frame clones and drops some. Found here are 30,000 to 40,000 clones; the top ten clones hold approximately 6.8%. Sequenced material: blood buffy coat. These receptor sequences come from a woman aged 18 to 75 with a cervical HPV16 infection that either progressed to CIN3+ or cleared (not recorded which).

Of note for this clone: The read terminates 3 residues before the CDR3 end, so the remaining end is supplied by the germline J gene. V and J are TRBV20-1 and TRBJ2-3; 12 nucleotides agree with TRBD1. The CDR3 contains 17 residues. The V and J ends lost 3 bases and 5 bases, in that order; junction bases with no gene match: 12. Germline V gives CDR1 DFQATT, CDR2 SNEGSKA (reference sequence). CDR3 DNA (partial): TGCAGTGCTAGTGGGACAGGGGGCGGCATTGGAAGAGATACG. Residues: CSASGTGGGIGRDT. The full CDR3 sequence reads CSASGTGGGIGRDTQYF.

Notes on this clone: Sequencing ends 3 residues short of the CDR3 end; the germline J gene provides the rest. This chain connects TRBV4-2 to TRBJ1-2; D is possibly TRBD1 (5 bases). The CDR3 is 14 residues long. Germline CDR1 LGHNA, CDR2 YNFKEQ. V lost 4 bases, J lost 7 bases, and 16 bases lay in between. The CDR3 loop is CASSPGGLGTGYTF. The CDR3 bases that were read are TGTGCCAGCAGCCCCGGGGGTCTAGGTACTGGC.

CDR3 DNA, as far as it was read: TGTGCCAGCAGCTCCCACTTTGGTTACCCCTCCTACAATGAG. Translation: CASSSHFGYPSYNE. The entire CDR3 is CASSSHFGYPSYNEQFF. The chain carries TRBV13 and TRBJ2-1; D is ambiguous. Read data end 3 residues before the CDR3 end; the end is taken from the germline J gene. The CDR3 is 17 amino acids. The germline V gene has CDR1 PRHDT and CDR2 FYEKMQ (reference sequence). Trimming left V 4 bases short and J 0 bases short, with 16 bases between.

CDR3 DNA, as far as it was read: TGTGCCAGCAGCCAAGATCTGGGGGCTACCTACGAG. Translated: CASSQDLGATYE. The entire CDR3 protein is CASSQDLGATYEQYF. This chain connects TRBV4-2 to TRBJ2-7; perhaps TRBD1 as D (6 bases). Sequencing ends 3 residues short of the CDR3 end; the germline J gene provides the rest. Germline assignment: CDR1 LGHNA and CDR2 YNFKEQ. Trimming pared 0 bases from V and 2 bases from J, leaving 11 bases between. The length of the CDR3 is 15 residues.

The CDR3 DNA, read in part, is TGTGCCAGTAGAAACAGGGGTTCGGACTATGGT. Encoded protein: CASRNRGSDYG. The complete CDR3 protein is CASRNRGSDYGQYF. The rearrangement uses TRBV19 and TRBJ2-4; a weak D match, TRBD1 (7 bases). The read terminates 3 residues ahead of where the CDR3 ends, so the germline J gene completes it. The CDR3 consists of 14 residues. The germline gives CDR1 LNHDA, CDR2 SQIVND (reference sequence).

With respect to this clone: From the germline J gene comes the end of the CDR3, since the read stops 3 residues before it. The chain uses TRBV11-1 and TRBJ2-2; D not certain. V lost 5 bases, J lost 6 bases, and 13 bases lay in between. Germline V gene lookup returns CDR1 SGHAT and CDR2 FQDESV (reference sequence). CDR3 length: 14 residues. The chain's CDR3 is CASSLTPGPGELFF. The CDR3 bases that were read are TGTGCCAGCAGCCTAACCCCGGGTCCCGGGGAG.

On this clone: The read terminates 3 residues before the CDR3 end, so the remaining end is supplied by the germline J gene. The rearrangement links TRBV6-2 or TRBV6-3 to TRBJ1-1; D unclear. The CDR3 contains 13 residues. Germline V gene data show CDR1 as MNHEY and CDR2 as SVGEGT. V lost 7 bases and J lost 1, with 10 bases in between. CDR3 protein: CASKVEGNTEAFF. The part of the CDR3 DNA that was read is TGTGCCAGCAAAGTTGAGGGGAACACTGAA.

A note on this clone: Read data end 3 residues before the CDR3 end; the end is taken from the germline J gene. The V gene is TRBV7-9, the J gene TRBJ2-1; 10 nucleotides align to TRBD2. The V gene's germline CDR1 is SEHNR and CDR2 FQNEAQ (reference sequence). The V gene end was trimmed by 2 bases and the J gene end by 2 bases; junction bases not matched to a gene: 0. The CDR3 totals 15 residues. CDR3 region: CASSLSGGAYNEQFF. CDR3 bases read: TGTGCCAGCAGCTTAAGCGGGGGGGCCTACAATGAG.

In the case of this clone: Read sequence stops 3 residues before the CDR3 end, and the germline J gene provides the missing end. This rearrangement joins TRBV7-2 to TRBJ2-5; TRBD2 matches 14 bases. The CDR3 runs to 15 residues. Per the germline V gene, CDR1 is SGHTA and CDR2 is FQGNSA. V lost 1 base and J lost 5; bases outside the gene matches: 0. Partial CDR3 DNA: TGTGCCAGCAGCTTAGGACTAGCGGGGGGGGAGACC. It codes for CASSLGLAGGET. Given in full, the CDR3 is CASSLGLAGGETQYF.

With respect to this clone: The read ends 3 residues early relative to the CDR3; the germline J gene fills the gap. The chain combines TRBV18 with TRBJ1-1, with D perhaps matching TRBD1 (5 bases). Trimming cost V 2 bases and J 0 bases, with 7 bases left between them. The CDR3 contains 14 residues. In germline, CDR1 is KGHSH, CDR2 LQKENI. The CDR3 bases that were read are TGTGCCAGCTCACCAGACAGAATGAACACTGAA. It is translated as CASSPDRMNTE. The entire CDR3 is CASSPDRMNTEAFF.

Notes on this clone: The CDR3 goes on 3 residues after the read ends, and that part is filled in from the germline J gene. The gene calls are TRBV12-3 or TRBV12-4 and TRBJ1-2, with a possible D match to TRBD1 (6 bases). This CDR3 comprises 12 residues. Trimming stripped 6 bases from V and 3 bases from J, with 8 bases between. This chain's CDR3 is CASRTGDYGYTF. CDR3 bases read: TGTGCCAGCAGGACAGGAGACTATGGC.

On this clone: The DNA ends 3 residues before the CDR3 does, and the rest of the CDR3 is filled in from the germline J gene. The V call is TRBV10-1, the J call TRBJ2-3; 11 positions agree with TRBD1. V lost 2 bases to trimming and J lost 5 bases; unmatched junction nucleotides: 0. The CDR3 extends over 14 amino acids. Germline CDR1 is WNHNN and CDR2 is SYGVQD (reference sequence). The CDR3 here is CASSEGTGGDTQYF. The DNA read from the CDR3 is TGCGCCAGCAGTGAGGGGACAGGGGGAGATACG.

With regard to this clone: The read falls 3 residues short of the CDR3 end, and the missing part is taken from the germline J gene. The chain employs TRBV19 and TRBJ2-4; a possible D gene is TRBD2 (7 bases). The germline CDR1 and CDR2 sequences are LNHDA and SQIVND (reference sequence). The CDR3 loop spans 14 amino acids. The DNA read from the CDR3 is TGTGCCAGTAGCCGGGGGGCAGGGAACTATGGT. The encoded protein is CASSRGAGNYG. The complete CDR3 protein is CASSRGAGNYGQYF.

As concerns this clone: Read data end 3 residues before the CDR3 end; the end is taken from the germline J gene. The chain has TRBV6-1 and TRBJ1-5, with 7 bases lining up with TRBD1. The CDR3 covers 16 residues. Germline trimming cut 1 base from V and 5 bases from J; bases unmatched to any gene: 8. Germline V gene lookup returns CDR1 MNHNS and CDR2 SASEGT. The CDR3 reads CASSEGRDSIYQPQHF. The sequenced CDR3 bases are TGTGCCAGCAGTGAAGGGCGGGACAGTATTTATCAGCCC.

A note on this clone: The CDR3 extends 3 residues past the end of the read, so its final part is completed from the germline J gene. The genes are TRBV28 and TRBJ1-4; D unclear. The V gene lost 4 bases and the J gene lost 5 bases, with 20 bases spanning the gap. Germline loops: CDR1 MDHEN, CDR2 SYDVKM. This CDR3 is built from 17 residues. This CDR3 reads CASSSPTFGPLNEKLFF. CDR3 DNA (partial): TGTGCCAGCAGTTCCCCAACCTTTGGGCCCTTAAATGAAAAA.

Details on this clone: The read terminates 3 residues ahead of where the CDR3 ends, so the germline J gene completes it. The rearrangement joins TRBV5-1 to TRBJ1-2; TRBD1 matches at 7 bases. J was trimmed by 3 bases and V by 3 bases; bases with no gene match: 8. The CDR3 has 15 amino acids. CDR1 SGHRS and CDR2 YFSETQ come from the germline V gene. The sequenced CDR3 bases are TGCGCCAGCAGCTCCGGCACAACAGGGGACTATGGC. Translation gives CASSSGTTGDYG. The CDR3 in full is CASSSGTTGDYGYTF.

Concerning this clone itself: The DNA ends 3 residues before the CDR3 does, and the rest of the CDR3 is filled in from the germline J gene. V is TRBV20-1 and J is TRBJ2-3; TRBD2 is a possible D gene (5 bases). The V gene's germline CDR1 is DFQATT and CDR2 SNEGSKA (reference sequence). The CDR3 extends over 12 amino acids. Incomplete CDR3 DNA: TGCAGTGTAATGGCGGGCAATCAGCCG. This encodes CSVMAGNQP. The entire CDR3 protein is CSVMAGNQPQYF.

A remark on this clone: The read ends 3 residues before the CDR3 terminus; that terminus is restored from the germline J gene. This sequence joins TRBV6-2 or TRBV6-3 and TRBJ1-5; D remains ambiguous. The ends were cut back, 4 bases at V and 5 bases at J, with 6 bases in the middle. In germline, CDR1 is MNHEY, CDR2 SVGEGT. The CDR3 contains 12 residues. The sequenced CDR3 bases are TGTGCCAGCAGTTCTTATTATCAGCCC. Residues: CASSSYYQP. In full, the CDR3 is CASSSYYQPQHF.

Notes on this clone: The CDR3 end is not reached by the read, which stops 3 residues before it; the germline J gene fills it in. V is TRBV18 and J is TRBJ1-2, with D possibly TRBD1 on 5 matching bases. CDR1 and CDR2 from the germline V gene are KGHSH and LQKENI. The CDR3 has 12 amino acids. This CDR3 reads CASSPGGYDYTF. The DNA read from the CDR3 is TGTGCCAGCTCACCCGGGGGATACGAC. The whole variable domain, remainder taken from reference TRBV18 and TRBJ1-2, is NAGVMQNPRHLVRRRGQEARLRCSPMKGHSHVYWYRQLPEEGLKFMVYLQKENIIDESGMPKERFSAEFPKEGPSILRIQQVVRGDSAAYFCASSPGGYDYTFGSGTRLTVV.

Concerning this clone itself: The junction differs from germline at one of its ends, possibly a read error. The read gets to within 3 residues of the CDR3 end, and the germline J gene fills in the rest. The chain combines TRBV7-7 with TRBJ1-1; a weak D match, TRBD1 (6 bases). This CDR3 comprises 14 residues. Germline CDR1 and CDR2: SSHAT and FNYEAQ (reference sequence). The CDR3 sequence is CASSRGHWNTEAFF. The CDR3 bases that were read are TGTGCTAGCAGCCGGGGACACTGGAACACTGAA. The full variable domain, with the rest looked up from reference TRBV7-7 and TRBJ1-1, is GAGVSQSPRYKVTKRGQDVTLRCDPISSHATLYWYQQALGQGPEFLTYFNYEAQPDKSGLPSDRFSAERPEGSISTLTIQRTEQRDSAMYRCASSRGHWNTEAFFGQGTRLTVV.

A remark on this clone: Sequencing ends 3 residues short of the CDR3 end; the germline J gene provides the rest. This chain links TRBV7-9 with TRBJ1-6; 7 bases map to TRBD1. Trimming at V came to 4 bases and at J to 10 bases, leaving 7 bases not matched to a gene. Germline assignment: CDR1 SEHNR and CDR2 FQNEAQ (reference sequence). The CDR3 has 14 amino acids. Here the CDR3 reads CASSSGGGWSPLHF. Partial CDR3 DNA: TGTGCCAGCAGCTCCGGAGGGGGCTGGTCACCC.

On this clone itself: One end of the junction varies from germline; a read error may be responsible. Read sequence stops 3 residues before the CDR3 end, and the germline J gene provides the missing end. The V gene is TRBV4-2, the J gene TRBJ1-6; 9 bases map to TRBD1. CDR1 and CDR2 from the germline V gene are LGHNA and YNFKEQ. CDR3 size: 17 residues. The CDR3 here is CASSQVPSGQGTSPLHF. The CDR3 DNA, read in part, is TGCGCCAGCAGCCAAGTCCCTTCGGGACAGGGCACTTCACCC.

Details on this clone: The CDR3 end is not reached by the read, which stops 3 residues before it; the germline J gene fills it in. The chain joins TRBV5-1 to TRBJ1-5; D ambiguous. This CDR3 spans 15 amino acids. V lost 3 bases and J lost 8, with 18 bases in between. Germline values: CDR1 SGHRS, CDR2 YFSETQ. CDR3 region: CASSSREGREEPQHF. CDR3 bases read: TGCGCCAGCAGCTCGCGGGAGGGTCGGGAAGAGCCC. Full variable domain (remainder filled in from reference TRBV5-1 and TRBJ1-5): KAGVTQTPRYLIKTRGQQVTLSCSPISGHRSVSWYQQTPGQGLQFLFEYFSETQRNKGNFPGRFSGRQFSNSRSEMNVSTLELGDSALYLCASSSREGREEPQHFGDGTRLSIL.